This T cell receptor beta chain was sequenced in a study of cytomegalovirus exposure and HLA in healthy donors (dated by TCRdb to 2016 to 2017). Study-wide context: According to an earlier analysis of 450 to 650 of the donors, 150 million to 200 million T cells yielded approximately 120 million unique TCR beta sequences and about 300 Gb of sequence data. Around 330 gigabases of sequencing data and 75 million to 85 million unique TCR sequences made up an early release that covered approximately 650 HLA-typed donors. Of the 350 to 400 genotyped donors, around 81% fell in the genetic ancestry cluster associated with self-reported Caucasian donors. The study aimed to test whether cataloging public T cell receptors could reveal signatures of past pathogen exposure. The study used immunosequencing to profile the T cell repertoires of around 600 subjects and linked those repertoires to cytomegalovirus serostatus. Along with the roughly 670-subject first cohort, a separate validation cohort of over 90 different subjects was used. The study combined high-throughput TCR immunosequencing, statistical association of individual TCRs with disease status, and machine learning to predict cytomegalovirus infection status. To study patterns of TCR occurrence, a later analysis re-analyzed previously published TCR beta repertoires from under 750 donors and added high-resolution HLA genotyping. In the later analysis, no new phenotypic data were used to find candidate immune exposures; instead, reliance was placed on TCR beta sequences and their occurrence across donors. An earlier analysis of around 580 of the donors used high-throughput TCR beta sequencing to judge whether each TCR beta V gene segment behaved as functional or pseudogenic. Donor age, sex, ethnicity and CMV serostatus were compiled alongside the repertoire data. A later genetic analysis used genome-wide SNP genotypes for about 55% of the 666 donors, treating that subset as a discovery cohort. All discovery cohort repertoires had been generated using a single sequencing platform. HLA typing covered class I and class II loci at four-digit resolution. Typing coverage differed by locus: A, B, C, DRB1 and DQB1 were typed in roughly 629-630 donors, DQA1 in 500 to 550, DPA1 in around 600, and DPB1 in around 440. Because of strong linkage in the cohort, 5 or 6 DR-DQ haplotypes were treated as single units for association and clustering. Among over 350 genotyped donors of the cohort, an average of roughly 240,000 unique TCR beta nucleotide sequences were sequenced per donor, roughly a sixth of them non-productive.

From the germline V gene, CDR1 is MNHNS and CDR2 is SASEGT. The CDR3, cysteine through phenylalanine, is 13 amino acids long. The CDR3 DNA has 39 bases and is translated from base 1. Ends trimmed: V by 3 bases, J by 7 bases; bases unmatched to a gene: 4. Libraries were prepared through the immunoSEQ multiplex PCR assay. A mixture of 60 forward primers for TCR Vbeta segments and 13 reverse primers for TCR Jbeta segments was used in the multiplex PCR. The CDR3 region of rearranged TCR beta genes was amplified from genomic DNA with a multiplex PCR assay. The amplified TCR beta libraries were sequenced on the Illumina HiSeq System as 87-base-pair reads. As for how the authors treated the data: A later analysis tallied roughly 78 million unique TCR beta chains across the 666 repertoires, and some 10 million of those chains were shared by two or more donors. Raw reads were error-corrected and collapsed into unique sequences with a nearest-neighbor algorithm that merged closely related sequences to remove PCR and sequencing errors. V, D and J gene segments were assigned by aligning CDR3 sequences to IMGT reference sequences. For a sequence to be retained, a match of at least six nucleotides to both a V gene segment and a J gene segment was required. Rearrangements were called productive when the CDR3 lacked stop codons and stayed in frame with V and J; all others were non-productive. Following IMGT convention, CDR3 was defined as the stretch from the second conserved V-encoded cysteine up to the conserved J-encoded phenylalanine. In an earlier analysis of approximately 500 of the donors, sequences lacking an unambiguous match to a single V gene segment were excluded. An earlier analysis of 587 of the donors classified V segments as functional when productive rearrangements were above 56.7% and as segregating when the standard deviation between donors was above 5%. A statistical classification framework was developed to diagnose cytomegalovirus status using the catalog of TCR beta chain sequences. A later analysis assigned V and J genes by comparing TCR nucleotide sequences with IMGT/GENE-DB human TR gene sequences. A later analysis assigned CDR3 sequences and most-parsimonious VDJ recombination scenarios with the TCRdist pipeline. In a later analysis, every TCR beta chain was defined by the combination of its CDR3 amino acid sequence and its V-gene family, and reads without a unique V-gene family were dropped. To address suspected cross-contamination and a sequencing artifact, a later analysis removed roughly 580 highly shared, low-generation-probability nucleotide sequences. In a later analysis, a clonal expansion index was calculated for each public chain from normalized within-repertoire ranks of inferred template counts. In a later analysis, generation probabilities were computed using a VDJ recombination model fitted to out-of-frame rearrangements, and the results were checked against IGoR. In a later analysis, hypergeometric tests were used to score TCR-TCR, TCR-HLA and TCR-CMV co-occurrence, with a repertoire-size bias correction applied to TCR pairs. False discovery rates were estimated in a later analysis by permuting HLA or CMV assignments 20 times. In a later analysis, co-occurring TCRs were grouped using DBSCAN, and TCRdist sequence similarity was added for clustering within HLA-allele-positive subsets. Repertoires with fewer than 30,000 or more than 120,000 public chains, plus five repertoires with anomalous nucleotide sharing, were excluded from co-occurrence clustering. TCRdb obtained this table from immuneACCESS and retained in-frame rearrangements with V and J assigned. These tables miss some clones; where compared with another copy, unresolved V genes account for less than half of the shortfall, and the remainder is unexplained. V, J and clone size are those of that table, while D and trimming were read from the DNA. This sample has 110,000 or so clones in its table, and 75% to 85% of those were observed once. 1.5% to 2% of the sample is taken by the ten largest.

The cohort consisted of hundreds of healthy bone marrow donors. At the time of sampling, all cohort members were nominally healthy, though unrecorded immune exposures were likely present. The donor tested CMV seronegative, placing the donor among the 350 or so seronegative members of the cohort. Every donor gave a peripheral blood sample, and the peripheral blood mononuclear cells from that sample were used for TCR beta sequencing. The Qiagen DNeasy Blood Extraction Kit was used to extract genomic DNA from the blood cell samples. As to this clone: This receptor's antigen is unknown. No base quality information exists; no much larger clone differs at one position.

Overall study results and their limits: In vitro tests confirmed that three of the cytomegalovirus-associated TCR beta chains recognize cytomegalovirus antigens. The authors suggested that the approach could potentially be generalized to other disease states and immunological phenotypes. In a later analysis, some 18,000 TCR beta sequences were associated with specific HLA alleles at a false discovery rate of 0.05. In a later analysis, the rate of TCR association differed among HLA loci, with DRB1 alleles having the most associated TCRs and HLA-C alleles having the fewest. In a later analysis, most CMV-associated TCR beta chains were found to appear HLA-restricted, with HLA associations seemingly driven largely by CMV exposure. Compared with the 666-donor mean, donors in an Asian-associated ancestry cluster had fewer N-insertions in productive TCRs, according to a later genetic analysis. The earlier analysis of almost 600 of the donors excluded over 15 rarely observed V segments, including chromosome 9 orphons, because counts were too low. A cluster of highly shared sequence variants was judged likely to be a technical artifact of the sequencing pipeline. A further reported finding was that TCR beta sequences accurately predicted the HLA-A and HLA-B alleles for most subjects in the first cohort. V-gene and J-gene trimming of TCR beta chains was associated with a missense DCLRE1C variant in a later genetic analysis, and the association was replicated in an independent cohort. In both the original and validation cohorts, the classifier was reported to diagnose cytomegalovirus status with high specificity and sensitivity. Most TCR sequences were seen in very few donors, while some public TCRs were found in many individuals. Sequencing depth was assumed to be roughly uniform across donors in the presence/absence analyses, though that assumption may not hold. The only immune exposure information available for the cohort was CMV serostatus. Because some donors lacked HLA typing at each locus, the association tests relied only on the typed subset. The cohort was sequenced for TCR beta chains only, and without alpha or paired-chain data the features that could be detected were limited. Strong co-occurrence of HLA alleles, especially DR and DQ, made assigning TCR associations to individual alleles difficult. Correlated functional status among segregating V segments might reflect linkage disequilibrium, but an unknown experimental factor could not be ruled out. Several of the top co-occurrence clusters appeared to be linked to parvovirus B19, influenza, CMV and Epstein-Barr virus, according to a later analysis. Some IMGT-functional V segments, including TRBV6-2 and TRBV6-3, could not be distinguished by the 87-base-pair reads and were therefore excluded. A total of around 150 TCR beta chains were listed by the study as associated with cytomegalovirus. Broadly in line with IMGT annotations, most TCR beta V segments showed up in productive rearrangements about 87% or about 30% of the time in an earlier analysis of several hundred of the donors. Compared with equally common non-associated chains, HLA-associated TCR beta chains in a later analysis were more clonally expanded and had lower generation probabilities.

Rearrangement joined TRBV6-1 to TRBJ2-5; 8 bases in between match TRBD1. This receptor was obtained from a middle-aged man in good health and CMV-seronegative. Sequencing used PBMCs. The nucleotides are TGTGCCAGCAGTGACAGGGGGCTGGGGACCCAGTACTTC. Translated, this is CASSDRGLGTQYF.